This T cell receptor (beta chain) was sequenced in a study of T cell clonality in common variable immunodeficiency. Study-wide results and limits: Common variable immunodeficiency TCR beta sequences reportedly had fewer deletions and N-nucleotide insertions. T cell subpopulation sequencing would be needed to explain CVID clonality.

Clones were sequenced by immunoSEQ multiplex PCR, and TCRdb holds only the in-frame ones, with some missing. The sample counts about 20,000 clones, none seen once; the ten largest own approximately 2.5%. In its sample, this clone was seen a few times. Its antigen is currently unknown. Most patients and controls had Caucasian heritage. For at least one year, all CVID subjects received replacement immunoglobulin. The sequence was collected from a human donor with common variable immunodeficiency. The sequenced material came from peripheral blood mononuclear cells.

The DNA read from the CDR3 is TGTGCCAGTAGTACCTCACGCGGGAGCTCCTACAATGAG. Amino acid sequence: CASSTSRGSSYNE. The full CDR3 is CASSTSRGSSYNEQFF. V and J are TRBV19 and TRBJ2-1; TRBD2 matches at 7 bases. The CDR3 extends 3 residues past the end of the read, so its final part is completed from the germline J gene. Germline trimming cut 4 bases from V and 0 bases from J; bases unmatched to any gene: 6. In germline, CDR1 is LNHDA, CDR2 SQIVND (reference sequence). This CDR3 is built from 16 residues.